The 18 T cell receptor beta chains listed next were all sequenced from one sample in a study of cytomegalovirus exposure and HLA in healthy donors. With 60 Vbeta and 13 Jbeta primers, the PCR was carried out. Some clones are missing from TCRdb's copy, which holds only in-frame ones; the method was immunoSEQ multiplex PCR. The top ten hold 5% to 6% of the sample, which has some 250,000 clones, 82% seen once. Sequenced input: PBMCs. These TCRs come from a woman between 35 and 50 years old in good health and CMV-seropositive.

This clone appeared a single time. The chain uses TRBV5-5 and TRBJ2-2, with TRBD2 matching 8 bases. The CDR3 extends over 16 amino acids. Losses at the gene ends were 1 base for V and 4 bases for J; bases not matched to a gene: 6. Germline values: CDR1 SGHKS, CDR2 YYEKEE (reference sequence). Here the CDR3 DNA reads TGTGCCAGCAGCTTGCTCCAGCGGGAGTTCACCGGGGAGCTGTTTTTT. Translated: CASSLLQREFTGELFF.

This clone was recorded only once. The V and J genes are TRBV5-6 and TRBJ2-3; D perhaps matches TRBD2 (6 bases). Trimming took 1 base from V and 2 from J, leaving 11 bases between them. The CDR3 spans 15 residues. Germline loops: CDR1 SGHDT, CDR2 YYEEEE. The CDR3 coding sequence is TGTGCCAGCAGCTTGAGGAGGGGCTACACAGATACGCAGTATTTT. This sequence encodes CASSLRRGYTDTQYF.

J is TRBJ1-4 and V is TRBV5-4; D may be TRBD1 (6 bases). The CDR3 loop spans 14 amino acids. The germline V gene has CDR1 SGHNT and CDR2 YYREEE (reference sequence). V lost 4 bases to trimming and J lost 4 bases, with 11 bases between them. The CDR3 loop reads CASSMDSGNEKLFF. CDR3 in DNA: TGTGCCAGCAGCATGGACAGTGGTAATGAAAAACTGTTTTTT. The whole variable domain, filled in from reference TRBV5-4 and TRBJ1-4, reads ETGVTQSPTHLIKTRGQQVTLRCSSQSGHNTVSWYQQALGQGPQFIFQYYREEENGRGNFPPRFSGLQFPNYSSELNVNALELDDSALYLCASSMDSGNEKLFFGSGTQLSVL.

The V gene is TRBV15, the J gene TRBJ2-2; the match to TRBD2 covers 7 bases. V shed 3 bases and J 7 bases; nucleotides not matched to a gene: 11. From germline, CDR1 is LNHNV and CDR2 YYDKDF (reference sequence). The CDR3 spans 16 residues. CDR3 residues: CATSSETVRGVGELFF. Here the CDR3 DNA reads TGTGCCACCAGCAGTGAAACTGTCCGGGGGGTCGGGGAGCTGTTTTTT.

V is TRBV7-7 and J is TRBJ1-1, with D perhaps TRBD1 (6 bases). V lost 4 bases, J lost 1 base, and 22 bases lay in between. Germline assignment: CDR1 SSHAT and CDR2 FNYEAQ (reference sequence). The CDR3 runs to 18 residues. The CDR3 coding sequence is TGTGCCAGCAGCTCAGGGAACCCCTGGGACACTAAGAACACTGAAGCTTTCTTT. It specifies CASSSGNPWDTKNTEAFF.

V usage is TRBV5-1 and J usage is TRBJ2-1; 11 bases match TRBD2. The CDR3 is 15 amino acids. Germline V gene sequence: CDR1 SGHRS, CDR2 YFSETQ. V shed 4 bases, J shed 3 bases, and the junction held 3 bases outside the gene matches. CDR3 DNA sequence: TGCGCCAGCAGCATGACTAGCGGGAACTACAATGAGCAGTTCTTC. It encodes CASSMTSGNYNEQFF.

The chain is built from TRBV15 and TRBJ1-5, with D possibly TRBD1 on 6 matching bases. Deletions cut 1 base from V and 4 bases from J, with 11 bases between. Germline V gene data show CDR1 as LNHNV and CDR2 as YYDKDF (reference sequence). The length of the CDR3 is 15 residues. The CDR3 loop is CATSRVTGLNQPQHF. CDR3 nucleotides: TGTGCCACCAGCAGAGTGACAGGTTTAAATCAGCCCCAGCATTTT.

The chain carries TRBV2 and TRBJ1-3; the D is unclear. V was trimmed by 3 bases and J by 0 bases, leaving 6 bases between them. This CDR3 spans 14 amino acids. Germline values: CDR1 SNHLY, CDR2 FYNNEI. CDR3 nucleotides: TGTGCCAGCAGTGATGCCAGCTCTGGAAACACCATATATTTT. This codes for CASSDASSGNTIYF.

The rearrangement joins TRBV15 to TRBJ1-1, with 7 bases identical to TRBD1. Losses at the gene ends were 5 bases for V and 6 bases for J; bases not matched to a gene: 12. This CDR3 region has 15 residues. Germline V CDR1 and CDR2: LNHNV, YYDKDF (reference sequence). The CDR3 loop is CATSSRGQEAAEAFF. DNA for the CDR3: TGTGCCACCAGCTCCCGAGGACAGGAGGCAGCTGAAGCTTTCTTT.

This sequence joins TRBV5-4 and TRBJ1-6; a possible D gene is TRBD1 (5 bases). The germline gives CDR1 SGHNT, CDR2 YYREEE (reference sequence). V lost 4 bases, J lost 6 bases, and 17 bases lay in between. The CDR3 runs to 16 residues. Written as DNA, the CDR3 is TGTGCCAGCAGCACCGGGGGGACGGCCCTTAATTCACCCCTCCACTTT. Translated: CASSTGGTALNSPLHF.

V gene TRBV5-7 combines with J gene TRBJ1-5; no definite D call. TRBV5-7 falls under the ORF class, with uncertain function. The CDR3 sequence is 14 residues long. The V gene lost 1 base and the J gene lost 1 base, with 6 bases spanning the gap. CDR3 bases: TGTGCCAGCAGCTTGCACTGGAGCAATCAGCCCCAGCATTTT. Its protein product is CASSLHWSNQPQHF.

The chain uses TRBV9 and TRBJ2-7; 9 nucleotides agree with TRBD1. J gave up 2 bases and V 4 bases, and 4 bases lay outside the gene matches. Germline loops: CDR1 SGDLS, CDR2 YYNGEE. This CDR3 contains 14 residues. The DNA for the CDR3 is TGTGCCAGCAGCCCGGGACAGGGCCCCTACGAGCAGTACTTC. This encodes CASSPGQGPYEQYF.

The J gene is TRBJ2-7, the V gene TRBV7-9; no clear D. CDR1 is SEHNR and CDR2 is FQNEAQ in the germline V gene (reference sequence). The CDR3 runs to 15 residues. Trimming pared 5 bases from V and 0 bases from J, leaving 14 bases between. CDR3 sequence reads: CASSTTSPGSYEQYF. DNA of the CDR3: TGTGCCAGCAGCACGACATCCCCTGGCTCCTACGAGCAGTACTTC.

The chain is built from TRBV6-5 and TRBJ2-6; D is ambiguous. V was pared by 2 bases and J by 6 bases, with 8 bases between. The CDR3 is made up of 14 amino acids. From germline, CDR1 is MNHEY and CDR2 SVGAGI. In nucleotides, the CDR3 is TGTGCCAGCAGTTACGGTGAGGAGGCCAACGTCCTGACTTTC. This translates into CASSYGEEANVLTF.

This clone was observed a few times. The chain recombines TRBV4-1 with TRBJ1-4; D gene uncertain. V shed 1 base and J shed 8 bases, with 17 bases lying between them. Germline CDR1 MGHRA, CDR2 YSYEKL. This CDR3 comprises 16 residues. The CDR3 here is CASSQVGGPQREKLFF. The DNA for the CDR3 is TGCGCCAGCAGCCAAGTGGGTGGGCCCCAAAGAGAAAAACTGTTTTTT.

Here the CDR3 DNA reads TGTGCCAGCAGTTACGACAGGAGCACAGATACGCAGTATTTT. Translated: CASSYDRSTDTQYF. The rearrangement joins TRBV6-5 to TRBJ2-3, with D perhaps matching TRBD1 (6 bases). Deletions cut 2 bases from V and 0 bases from J, with 6 bases between. The CDR3 contains 14 residues. Germline V gives CDR1 MNHEY, CDR2 SVGAGI.

About this clone: The junction shows a germline mismatch at one end, possibly a read error. The chain joins TRBV5-4 to TRBJ2-3, with TRBD1 identical over 7 bases. The CDR3 has 13 residues. Germline V gene sequence: CDR1 SGHNT, CDR2 YYREEE (reference sequence). The chain's CDR3 is CASSAEGADRQYF. The CDR3 DNA follows: TGTGCCAGCAGCGCCGAGGGGGCTGATAGGCAGTATTTT.

This rearrangement joins TRBV6-4 to TRBJ2-1; D possibly corresponds to TRBD1 (7 bases). The CDR3 is made up of 11 amino acids. Germline V CDR1 and CDR2: MRHNA, SNTAGT. V lost 6 bases, J lost 9 bases, and 9 bases lay in between. Here the CDR3 DNA reads TGTGCCAGCAGCCAGGGGGGTGAGCAGTTCTTC. Protein product: CASSQGGEQFF.